This TCR beta chain was sequenced in a study of blood T cell repertoires in COVID-19. The method was immunoSEQ multiplex PCR; TCRdb's version includes in-frame clones alone and lacks a portion of them. Of hundreds of thousands of clones listed, around nine tenths are singletons. CDR3 length: 17 residues. Trimming took 5 bases from V and 4 from J; bases not matched to a gene: 14. In germline, CDR1 is MNHNY, CDR2 SVGAGI (reference sequence). J is TRBJ1-5 and V is TRBV6-6; 7 nucleotides match TRBD1. The source of this sequence is a woman aged 18-29 years who had been exposed to COVID-19. Sequenced: PBMCs or T cells enriched from blood (not recorded which). In DNA form, the CDR3 reads TGTGCCAGCAGTCGCGACATGAGACAGGGCCGGAATCAGCCCCAGCATTTT. As protein: CASSRDMRQGRNQPQHF.